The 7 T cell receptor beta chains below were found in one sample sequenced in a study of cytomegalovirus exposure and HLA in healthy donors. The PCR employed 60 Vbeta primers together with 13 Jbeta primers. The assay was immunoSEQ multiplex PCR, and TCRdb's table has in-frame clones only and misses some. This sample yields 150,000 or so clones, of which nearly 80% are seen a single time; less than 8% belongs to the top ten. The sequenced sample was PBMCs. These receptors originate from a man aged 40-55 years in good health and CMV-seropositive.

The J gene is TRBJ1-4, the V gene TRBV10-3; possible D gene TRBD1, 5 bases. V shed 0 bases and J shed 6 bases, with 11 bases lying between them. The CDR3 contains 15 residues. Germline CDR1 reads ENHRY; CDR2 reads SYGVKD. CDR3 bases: TGTGCCATCAGTGAGTCGAGCGGGGGAGATGAAAAACTGTTTTTT. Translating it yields CAISESSGGDEKLFF.

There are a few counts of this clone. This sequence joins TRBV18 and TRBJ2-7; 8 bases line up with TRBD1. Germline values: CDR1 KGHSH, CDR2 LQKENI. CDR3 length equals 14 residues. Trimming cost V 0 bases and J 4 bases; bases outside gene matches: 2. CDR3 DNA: TGTGCCAGCTCACCACCGGGACAGGAGTACGAGCAGTACTTC. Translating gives CASSPPGQEYEQYF.

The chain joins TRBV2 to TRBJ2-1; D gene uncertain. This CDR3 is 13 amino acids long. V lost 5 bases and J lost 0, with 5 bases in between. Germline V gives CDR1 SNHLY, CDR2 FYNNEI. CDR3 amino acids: CASSRSSYNEQFF. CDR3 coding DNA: TGTGCCAGCAGTAGGAGCTCCTACAATGAGCAGTTCTTC.

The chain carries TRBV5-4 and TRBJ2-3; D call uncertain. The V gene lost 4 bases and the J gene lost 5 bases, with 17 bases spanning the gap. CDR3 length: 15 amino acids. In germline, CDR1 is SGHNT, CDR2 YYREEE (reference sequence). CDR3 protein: CASSPQAPTGDTQYF. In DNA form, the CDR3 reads TGTGCCAGCAGCCCCCAGGCCCCAACCGGAGATACGCAGTATTTT.

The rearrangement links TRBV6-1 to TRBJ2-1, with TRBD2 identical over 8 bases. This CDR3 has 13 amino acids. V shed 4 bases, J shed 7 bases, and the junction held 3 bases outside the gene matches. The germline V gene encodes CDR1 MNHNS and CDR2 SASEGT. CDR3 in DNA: TGTGCCAGCAGTGCGGGAGGGCCGAATGAGCAGTTCTTC. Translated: CASSAGGPNEQFF.

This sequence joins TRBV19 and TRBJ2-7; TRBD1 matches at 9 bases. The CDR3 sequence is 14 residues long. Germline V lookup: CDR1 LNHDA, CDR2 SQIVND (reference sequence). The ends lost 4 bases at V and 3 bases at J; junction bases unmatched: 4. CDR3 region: CASSTGTGYYEQYF. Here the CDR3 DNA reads TGTGCCAGTAGTACCGGGACAGGGTACTACGAGCAGTACTTC. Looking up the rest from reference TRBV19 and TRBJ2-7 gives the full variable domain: DGGITQSPKYLFRKEGQNVTLSCEQNLNHDAMYWYRQDPGQGLRLIYYSQIVNDFQKGDIAEGYSVSREKKESFPLTVTSAQKNPTAFYLCASSTGTGYYEQYFGPGTRLTVT.

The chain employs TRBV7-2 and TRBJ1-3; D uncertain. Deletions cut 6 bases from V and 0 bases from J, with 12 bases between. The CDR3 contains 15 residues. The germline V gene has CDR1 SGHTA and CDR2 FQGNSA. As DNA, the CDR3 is TGTGCCAGCAGGCAGCTCGCAGGCTCTGGAAACACCATATATTTT. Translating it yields CASRQLAGSGNTIYF.